The 11 T cell receptor beta chains given below trace back to one sample, sequenced in a study of post-analysis software for immune sequencing data. Presence of unique molecular identifiers characterized the TCR beta cDNA libraries. TCRdb reanalysed the PCR reads using MiXCR and keeps one entry per CDR3 protein. The sample records almost 700,000 distinct CDR3 sequences, 59% being singletons. No antigen has been assigned to these receptors. Notes on the study in general: Controls showed lower frequencies than patients for 4 or 5 TRBV segments, and TRBV5-6, TRBV5-1 and TRBV20-1 were among these.

The source material was blood. Every receptor here comes from a girl aged 2 to 10 with multiple sclerosis.

J is TRBJ2-1 and V is TRBV24-1; 9 bases fit TRBD2. Germline V gives CDR1 KGHDR, CDR2 SFDVKD. The CDR3 extends over 18 amino acids. V was clipped by 3 bases and J by 4 bases; unmatched bases: 12. The CDR3 spells CATSDPTLAGAPYNEQFF. In DNA, the CDR3 is TGTGCCACCAGTGATCCCACCTTAGCGGGGGCCCCTTACAATGAGCAGTTCTTC.

The rearrangement links TRBV6-6 to TRBJ2-6, with TRBD1 identical over 9 bases. Germline CDR1 is MNHNY and CDR2 is SVGAGI (reference sequence). J was trimmed by 0 bases and V by 6 bases; bases with no gene match: 6. CDR3 length: 17 residues. Written as DNA, the CDR3 is TGTGCCAGCAGAGTCGGACAGGGGAACTCTGGGGCCAACGTCCTGACTTTC. It specifies CASRVGQGNSGANVLTF.

The rearrangement uses TRBV25-1 and TRBJ2-1, with TRBD2 matching over 10 bases. CDR3 length: 17 residues. Germline V gene sequence: CDR1 MGHDK, CDR2 SYGVNS. Trimming took 0 bases from V and 5 from J; bases not matched to a gene: 7. CDR3 residues: CASSEYGPLAGDNEQFF. DNA for the CDR3: TGTGCCAGCAGTGAATATGGACCCCTAGCGGGGGACAATGAGCAGTTCTTC.

The chain is built from TRBV7-2 and TRBJ2-5, with D tentatively TRBD1 or TRBD2 (5 bases each). CDR1 and CDR2 (germline): SGHTA, FQGNSA. The CDR3 sequence is 17 residues long. V was cut by 5 bases and J by 2 bases, with 21 bases left in between. The CDR3 region has the DNA TGTGCCAGCAGCCCGGGGCGAGGGGCGGTTAGGCAAGAGACCCAGTACTTC. Its protein is CASSPGRGAVRQETQYF.

This clonotype was observed a handful of times. A read error may produce the germline difference seen at one junction end. This chain connects TRBV9 to TRBJ2-1, with 9 bases that match TRBD2. This CDR3 comprises 16 residues. In germline, CDR1 is SGDLS, CDR2 YYNGEE. CDR3 region: CASIVGVAGEGLEQFF. The CDR3 nucleotides read TGTGCCAGCATCGTAGGCGTAGCGGGAGAGGGGCTTGAGCAGTTCTTC.

This chain links TRBV20-1 with TRBJ1-1, with D possibly matching TRBD1 (6 bases). CDR1 and CDR2 (germline): DFQATT, SNEGSKA (reference sequence). The CDR3 loop spans 14 amino acids. Deletions cut 6 bases from V and 4 bases from J, with 18 bases between. As DNA, the CDR3 is TGCAGTGCCCCGGGGGGGGGCAGGGGCACTGAAGCTTTCTTT. Its translation: CSAPGGGRGTEAFF.

This clonotype appeared once. V gene TRBV29-1 combines with J gene TRBJ1-1, with 9 nucleotides matching TRBD1. This CDR3 spans 12 amino acids. V dropped 6 bases and J dropped 8; count of bases not matched to a gene: 7. Germline V gene sequence: CDR1 SQVTM, CDR2 ANQGSEA. The CDR3 reads CSVTGTGLEAFF. CDR3 DNA: TGCAGCGTCACCGGGACAGGGTTAGAAGCTTTCTTT.

The J gene is TRBJ2-3, the V gene TRBV6-5, with TRBD2 matching over 9 bases. CDR1 is MNHEY, CDR2 SVGAGI, per germline. V shed 3 bases and J 0 bases; nucleotides not matched to a gene: 7. This CDR3 comprises 17 residues. This CDR3 is CASSYYSGGLSTDTQYF. The CDR3, as DNA: TGTGCCAGCAGTTATTATAGCGGGGGCCTTAGCACAGATACGCAGTATTTT.

The chain combines TRBV27 with TRBJ1-2; a weak D match, TRBD1 (5 bases). The CDR3 is 14 residues long. The V end lost 7 bases, the J end lost 7 bases, and 19 bases lay between the germline ends. From germline, CDR1 is MNHEY and CDR2 SMNVEV (reference sequence). CDR3 DNA: TGTGCCAGCAAGGGTTTTGGCCGGGACGCTGGCTACACCTTC. Protein product: CASKGFGRDAGYTF.

The table lists this clonotype with a few counts. The V and J genes are TRBV6-6 and TRBJ2-1, with D perhaps given as TRBD1 or TRBD2 (5 bases each). CDR3 length: 15 residues. V shed 0 bases and J shed 10 bases, with 16 bases lying between them. Germline V CDR1 and CDR2: MNHNY, SVGAGI (reference sequence). The CDR3: CASSYSRTPGSEQFF. The DNA of the CDR3 is TGTGCCAGCAGTTACTCCCGGACCCCAGGGAGCGAGCAGTTCTTC.

The chain has TRBV12-3 or TRBV12-4 and TRBJ1-1; the D gene is possibly TRBD1 (6 bases). The CDR3 is 15 amino acids. V lost 8 bases and J lost 4, with 20 bases in between. The CDR3 region is CASELSGGASTEAFF. CDR3 DNA: TGTGCCAGCGAACTGTCGGGGGGGGCGAGCACTGAAGCTTTCTTT.